The clone carrying this T cell receptor beta chain was counted a few times. Its antigen is unknown. This sample was included in a study of radiation and T cells in renal cell carcinoma. TCRdb's copy holds only in-frame clones and misses some; the assay was immunoSEQ multiplex PCR. The sample includes 130,000 to 150,000 clones, approximately 86% of them seen just once. As to time point: blood 4 weeks post-SBRT, at nephrectomy. The sample's treatment: 15 Gy SBRT to primary tumor, nephrectomy 4 weeks later. Nephrectomy followed 15 Gy stereotactic body radiation by 4 weeks. Blood was sampled at baseline, 2 weeks and 4 weeks after SBRT. Clear cell pathology was present in this patient's renal cell carcinoma. Deletions cut 5 bases from V and 8 bases from J, with 12 bases between. From germline, CDR1 is SGHTA and CDR2 FQGNSA. The CDR3 extends over 13 amino acids. Study results and caveats: No pretreatment tumor biopsies were available for baseline clonotypes.

This chain uses TRBV7-2 with TRBJ1-4; D is perhaps TRBD1 (5 bases). This receptor was obtained from a woman aged 45-65 years with renal cell carcinoma. This specimen consisted of blood, obtained from a patient whose treatment included radiotherapy and nephrectomy. The CDR3 sequence: CASSLRGGEKLFF. In DNA, the CDR3 is TGTGCCAGCAGCCTACGGGGCGGAGAAAAACTGTTTTTT.